The 24 T cell receptor beta chains reported below all come from one sample, sequenced in a study of post-analysis software for immune sequencing data. The study, taken as a whole, reports: TRBV5-6, TRBV5-1 and TRBV20-1 were among roughly five TRBV segments more frequent in patients than controls.

Their specific antigens are unknown. Included in the TCR beta cDNA libraries were unique molecular identifiers. TCRdb re-analysed the PCR reads in MiXCR, keeping a single row per CDR3 protein. The sample shows 800,000 to 950,000 distinct CDR3 sequences, 53% of them seen only once. The sequenced sample was blood. Receptors were obtained from a girl between 10 and 17 years old with multiple sclerosis.

This chain links TRBV20-1 with TRBJ2-3; 8 nucleotides match TRBD2. This CDR3 is 13 amino acids long. With 4 bases clipped from V and 1 base from J, the junction kept 1 base outside the gene matches. Germline V lookup: CDR1 DFQATT, CDR2 SNEGSKA (reference sequence). CDR3 nucleotide sequence: TGCAGTGCTACGACTAGCGGCACAGATACGCAGTATTTT. It translates to CSATTSGTDTQYF.

J is TRBJ2-3 and V is TRBV5-5; D may be TRBD1 (5 bases). The V gene lost 2 bases and the J gene lost 1 base, with 17 bases spanning the gap. The length of the CDR3 is 17 residues. Germline lookup yields CDR1 SGHKS and CDR2 YYEKEE (reference sequence). This CDR3 is CASSFYSQGIGTDTQYF. The CDR3 coding sequence is TGTGCCAGCAGCTTCTATTCGCAGGGTATCGGCACAGATACGCAGTATTTT.

In this sample, this clonotype turned up a few times. V usage is TRBV20-1 and J usage is TRBJ2-7; 9 bases map to TRBD2. Germline CDR1 and CDR2: DFQATT and SNEGSKA (reference sequence). The trim removed 2 bases at V and 7 bases at J, leaving 6 bases unmatched. The CDR3 is 13 amino acids. Written as DNA, the CDR3 is TGCAGTGCTAGACTAGCGGCGGGAGGGGAGCAGTACTTC. The encoded protein is CSARLAAGGEQYF.

In its sample, this clonotype was seen a few times. The chain links TRBV20-1 to TRBJ1-5, with D unclear. There are 12 residues in the CDR3. The V end was cut by 3 bases, the J end by 0 bases, with 3 bases between. CDR1 is DFQATT, CDR2 SNEGSKA, per germline (reference sequence). The chain's CDR3 is CSASYSNQPQHF. CDR3 DNA sequence: TGCAGTGCTAGTTATAGCAATCAGCCCCAGCATTTT.

The genes are TRBV29-1 and TRBJ2-7; D ambiguous. Germline V lookup: CDR1 SQVTM, CDR2 ANQGSEA. V was clipped by 6 bases and J by 3 bases, with 15 bases between them. The CDR3 sequence is 13 residues long. The CDR3 protein is CSVETRPGYEQYF. CDR3 DNA: TGCAGCGTCGAGACGCGACCAGGCTACGAGCAGTACTTC.

This clonotype was observed a few times. The chain uses TRBV29-1 and TRBJ2-1, with 8 bases fitting TRBD2. This CDR3 region has 14 residues. Trimming removed 8 bases from V and 2 bases from J; junction bases left unmatched: 8. The germline gives CDR1 SQVTM, CDR2 ANQGSEA. The CDR3 loop reads CSLAGGRTYNEQFF. DNA of the CDR3: TGCAGCCTCGCGGGGGGACGGACCTACAATGAGCAGTTCTTC.

The gene calls are TRBV7-2 and TRBJ1-5; D not certain. Trimming took off 7 bases at V and 6 bases at J, with 13 bases between the two ends. The germline V gene has CDR1 SGHTA and CDR2 FQGNSA. This CDR3 spans 13 amino acids. CDR3 in amino acids: CASTFKGGQPQHF. CDR3 nucleotides: TGTGCCAGCACCTTCAAGGGAGGTCAGCCCCAGCATTTT.

This chain joins TRBV6-2 or TRBV6-3 and TRBJ1-1, with no clear D. Germline V lookup: CDR1 MNHEY, CDR2 SVGEGT. Trimming removed 5 bases at V and 11 bases at J, with 15 bases between. CDR3 length: 12 amino acids. The CDR3 protein is CASSLRPPTAFF. DNA of the CDR3: TGTGCCAGCAGTCTCAGACCTCCAACCGCTTTCTTT.

The chain carries TRBV9 and TRBJ2-1, with 11 bases lining up with TRBD2. V trimming: 4 bases; J trimming: 9 bases; junction bases outside the gene matches: 9. The CDR3 has 15 amino acids. Germline CDR1 reads SGDLS; CDR2 reads YYNGEE. The CDR3 coding sequence is TGTGCCAGCAGCACCCTGACTAGCGGGAAGGTTGAGCAGTTCTTC. It specifies CASSTLTSGKVEQFF. Based on the CDR3 plus reference TRBV9 and TRBJ2-1, the full variable domain is DSGVTQTPKHLITATGQRVTLRCSPRSGDLSVYWYQQSLDQGLQFLIQYYNGEERAKGNILERFSAQQFPDLHSELNLSSLELGDSALYFCASSTLTSGKVEQFFGPGTRLTVL.

The chain joins TRBV5-1 to TRBJ2-3, with 7 bases aligning to TRBD2. CDR1 and CDR2 from the germline V gene are SGHRS and YFSETQ. V shed 7 bases and J 0 bases; nucleotides not matched to a gene: 17. The CDR3 has 18 residues. CDR3 coding DNA: TGCGCCAGCGCCAATACTGCGAATCTAGCGGCCAGCACAGATACGCAGTATTTT. Protein sequence: CASANTANLAASTDTQYF.

The chain is built from TRBV6-2 or TRBV6-3 and TRBJ1-2; D remains unclear. Germline lookup yields CDR1 MNHEY and CDR2 SVGEGT. The germline V and J ends were trimmed by 1 base and 7 bases, with 16 bases remaining between them. CDR3 length: 15 residues. CDR3 DNA sequence: TGTGCCAGCAGTTACTACATCAGCTCACGGGCTGGCTACACCTTC. Amino acid sequence: CASSYYISSRAGYTF.

This clonotype came up once. The chain couples TRBV11-2 to TRBJ2-5, with TRBD1 matching 8 bases. The end of the DNA fits TRBJ2-7 better, so the J call may be wrong. This CDR3 contains 14 residues. Germline loops: CDR1 SGHAT, CDR2 FQNNGV. CDR3 DNA sequence: TGTGCCAGCAGGTCGCGGGACAGGAGGTACGAGCAGTACTTC. It translates to CASRSRDRRYEQYF.

The chain uses TRBV25-1 and TRBJ2-7; D is possibly TRBD2 (6 bases). This CDR3 contains 11 residues. Germline CDR1 MGHDK, CDR2 SYGVNS. CDR3 DNA sequence: TGTGCTGCCGGGAGCTCCTACGAGCAGTACTTC. Translated, it gives CAAGSSYEQYF.

This sequence joins TRBV2 and TRBJ2-5; 10 bases are shared with TRBD1. The tail of the sequence fits TRBJ2-4 better, so the J call may be wrong. The CDR3 length is 16 residues. Germline assignment: CDR1 SNHLY and CDR2 FYNNEI. The chain's CDR3 is CASGLGTGDDKNIQYF. CDR3 coding DNA: TGTGCCAGCGGACTTGGGACAGGGGACGACAAAAACATTCAGTACTTC.

This clonotype has only a few counts. This rearrangement joins TRBV20-1 to TRBJ2-7; 13 bases are a match to TRBD2. Germline V gives CDR1 DFQATT, CDR2 SNEGSKA (reference sequence). The CDR3 contains 18 residues. V lost 5 bases, J lost 2 bases, and 15 bases stayed unmatched. In DNA, the CDR3 is TGCAGTGCTTCTCCAACTCCGGGACTAGCGGGATTAGCCTACGAGCAGTACTTC. It codes for CSASPTPGLAGLAYEQYF.

The CDR3 is CASRDRWNTEAFF. CDR3 DNA: TGTGCCAGCAGGGACAGGTGGAACACTGAAGCTTTCTTT. This rearrangement joins TRBV12-3 or TRBV12-4 to TRBJ1-1; 7 bases are a match to TRBD1. CDR3 length equals 13 residues. With V trimmed by 6 bases and J by 1 base, 2 bases remained unmatched.

The chain employs TRBV5-1 and TRBJ1-1; 9 bases are shared with TRBD1. CDR1 and CDR2 from the germline V gene are SGHRS and YFSETQ. The J segment lost 3 bases and the V segment lost 6 bases, leaving 6 bases of the junction unmatched. The CDR3 runs to 14 residues. The CDR3 region has the DNA TGCGCCAGCAAGCCACAGGGGGCACACACTGAAGCTTTCTTT. As protein: CASKPQGAHTEAFF. Full variable domain (outside the CDR3, taken from reference TRBV5-1 and TRBJ1-1): KAGVTQTPRYLIKTRGQQVTLSCSPISGHRSVSWYQQTPGQGLQFLFEYFSETQRNKGNFPGRFSGRQFSNSRSEMNVSTLELGDSALYLCASKPQGAHTEAFFGQGTRLTVV.

The V call is TRBV3-1, the J call TRBJ2-3; 14 nucleotides agree with TRBD2. The CDR3 runs to 17 residues. With 1 base clipped from V and 4 bases from J, the junction kept 4 bases outside the gene matches. CDR1 is LGHDT, CDR2 YNNKEL, per germline (reference sequence). The chain's CDR3 is CASSQAGLAGDADTQYF. The CDR3 DNA reads TGTGCCAGCAGCCAAGCGGGACTAGCGGGAGACGCAGATACGCAGTATTTT.

The V call is TRBV7-8, the J call TRBJ1-6; TRBD1 matches 9 bases. This CDR3 contains 17 residues. Unmatched junction bases numbered 12, after V lost 5 bases and J lost 7 bases. Germline-derived CDR1 and CDR2 are SGHVS and FQNEAQ. The CDR3 sequence is CASSRQAGQGWNSPLHF. CDR3 coding DNA: TGTGCCAGCAGCCGACAAGCTGGACAGGGGTGGAATTCACCCCTCCACTTT.

The chain employs TRBV5-5 and TRBJ2-3; 7 bases map to TRBD1. Trimming cost V 5 bases and J 4 bases; bases outside gene matches: 7. Germline V gene lookup returns CDR1 SGHKS and CDR2 YYEKEE (reference sequence). The CDR3 has 14 amino acids. In DNA form, the CDR3 reads TGTGCCAGCAGGGGAACAGGGGTATCAGATACGCAGTATTTT. It is translated as CASRGTGVSDTQYF.

V and J are TRBV10-1 and TRBJ2-7; a weak D match, TRBD2 (5 bases). V was shortened by 3 bases and J by 11 bases, with 11 bases between the two germline ends. Per the germline V gene, CDR1 is WNHNN and CDR2 is SYGVQD (reference sequence). The CDR3 has 11 amino acids. This CDR3 reads CASSDREREYF. The DNA for the CDR3 is TGCGCCAGCAGTGACCGGGAAAGGGAGTACTTC.

V and J are TRBV7-9 and TRBJ2-7; the D call may be TRBD1 or TRBD2 (6 bases each). CDR3 length equals 14 residues. V was shortened by 6 bases and J by 2 bases, with 14 bases between the two germline ends. In germline, CDR1 is SEHNR, CDR2 FQNEAQ (reference sequence). The CDR3 DNA reads as TGTGCCAGCAGTCCGGGGGCACTAGCCTACGAGCAGTACTTC. It encodes CASSPGALAYEQYF.

This clonotype has at least ten counts. The J gene is TRBJ1-1, the V gene TRBV20-1, with a weak D call TRBD1 (6 bases). CDR1 DFQATT and CDR2 SNEGSKA come from the germline V gene (reference sequence). CDR3 size: 14 residues. V gave up 1 base and J gave up 3 bases, with 12 bases separating them. The CDR3 sequence: CSARGADSHTEAFF. The CDR3 DNA reads as TGCAGTGCTAGAGGCGCGGACAGCCACACTGAAGCTTTCTTT.

V and J are TRBV2 and TRBJ1-6; perhaps TRBD1 as D (5 bases). This CDR3 has 14 amino acids. Trimming pared 4 bases from V and 10 bases from J, leaving 14 bases between. Germline V gives CDR1 SNHLY, CDR2 FYNNEI. Written as DNA, the CDR3 is TGTGCCAGCAGTGGGTGGGACTCGAACTCACCCCTCCACTTT. Translating gives CASSGWDSNSPLHF.